This T cell receptor beta chain was captured by sequencing in a study of circulating CD8 cells and anti-PD-1 response in melanoma. Whole-study findings and limits: Only baseline and M1 samples entered the published repertoire comparisons. Some patients were treatment-naive; others were previously treated. PD-1 and DPOS subsets showed similar, higher clonality than DNEG.

TCR libraries were prepared from approximately 15 ng of total RNA with the QIAseq Immune Repertoire TCR panel. TCRdb recomputed calls from the reads with MiXCR, one row per CDR3 protein. The sample carries a few hundred distinct CDR3 sequences, roughly 14% recorded once. This clonotype was observed a handful of times. The antigen is unknown. From live CD3+CD8+TCRalphabeta+ cells, four PD-1 and/or TIGIT subsets were sorted. There are 17 residues in the CDR3. The V gene's germline CDR1 is DFQATT and CDR2 SNEGSKA (reference sequence). Trimming stripped 6 bases from V and 0 bases from J, with 22 bases between.

The receptor was derived from a human donor with melanoma. The input for sequencing was CD8+ T cells from PBMCs, taken at baseline or after one month of anti-PD-1 therapy (not recorded which). The rearrangement joins TRBV20-1 to TRBJ2-3; D may be TRBD1 (7 bases). CDR3 sequence reads: CSARDSLTGTSTDTQYF. In nucleotides, the CDR3 is TGCAGTGCCCGGGACAGCCTAACGGGGACTAGCACAGATACGCAGTATTTT.